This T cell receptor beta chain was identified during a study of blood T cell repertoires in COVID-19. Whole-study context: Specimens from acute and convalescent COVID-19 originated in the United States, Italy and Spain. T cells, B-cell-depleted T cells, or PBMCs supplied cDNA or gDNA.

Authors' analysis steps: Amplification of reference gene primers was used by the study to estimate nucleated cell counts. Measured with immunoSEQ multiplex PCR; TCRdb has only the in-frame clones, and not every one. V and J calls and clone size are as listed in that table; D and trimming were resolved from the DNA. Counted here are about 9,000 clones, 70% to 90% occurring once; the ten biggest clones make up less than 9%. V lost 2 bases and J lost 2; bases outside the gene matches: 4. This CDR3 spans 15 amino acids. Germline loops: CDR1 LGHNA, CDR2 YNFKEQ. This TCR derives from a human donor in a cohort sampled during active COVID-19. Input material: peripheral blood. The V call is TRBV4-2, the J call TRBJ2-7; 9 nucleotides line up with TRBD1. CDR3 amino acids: CASSQPDRGTYEQYF. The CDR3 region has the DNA TGTGCCAGCAGCCAACCTGACAGGGGGACCTACGAGCAGTACTTC.